This T cell receptor beta chain was recorded in a study of blood T cell repertoires in COVID-19. Study as a whole: Both acute and convalescent COVID-19 samples were obtained from the United States, Italy and Spain. The cDNA or gDNA used as material had been derived from T cells, B-cell-depleted T cells, or PBMCs.

Enrolled through a virtual design, the participants were between roughly 18 and 90 years of age and came from around 25 US areas. The CDR3 runs 14 residues. Trimming took off 4 bases at V and 4 bases at J, with 11 bases between the two ends. Germline V gene sequence: CDR1 SGHVS, CDR2 FQNEAQ. In this sample, this clone turned up a few times. Measured with immunoSEQ multiplex PCR; TCRdb has only the in-frame clones, and not every one. Altogether over 120,000 clones are present, 75% to 90% being singletons, with the ten largest covering about 11%. The origin of this receptor is a man between 60 and 75 years old who had recovered from COVID-19. Sequenced material: PBMCs or T cells enriched from blood (not recorded which). The chain is built from TRBV7-8 and TRBJ1-5, with a tentative D call TRBD1 (5 bases). This CDR3 reads CASSSWQGNQPQHF. DNA for the CDR3: TGTGCCAGCAGCTCCTGGCAGGGTAATCAGCCCCAGCATTTT.